This TCR beta chain was recovered during a study of radiotherapy plus CTLA-4 blockade in lung cancer. The assay was immunoSEQ multiplex PCR, and TCRdb's table has in-frame clones only and misses some. The sample gives tens of thousands of clones, over 75% of which show up once; around 17% is in the top ten. The germline V gene has CDR1 SGHRS and CDR2 YFSETQ. This CDR3 comprises 16 residues. Trimming cost V 3 bases and J 6 bases, with 18 bases left between them. The material sequenced was peripheral blood, taken from a patient treated with radiotherapy plus ipilimumab. This chain connects TRBV5-1 to TRBJ1-4, with D unresolved. The clonotype originates from a human donor with non-small cell lung cancer who had a complete response to radiotherapy plus ipilimumab. CDR3 sequence (DNA): TGCGCCAGCAGCTGGACCGGGCCGCGGGTGTATGAAAAACTGTTTTTT. This sequence encodes CASSWTGPRVYEKLFF.